Sequencing of this TCR beta chain was carried out in a study of cytomegalovirus exposure and HLA in healthy donors. This clone has a handful of counts. A multiplex PCR was run with 60 Vbeta primers and 13 Jbeta primers. Profiling relied on immunoSEQ multiplex PCR, and the TCRdb table lists in-frame clones only, not all of them. The sample carries nearly 110,000 clones, around three quarters recorded once. CDR1 LNHDA and CDR2 SQIVND come from the germline V gene (reference sequence). The CDR3 length is 14 residues. Trimming at V came to 6 bases and at J to 5 bases, leaving 7 bases not matched to a gene.

The gene calls are TRBV19 and TRBJ1-1; TRBD1 agrees at 9 bases. The sequence was collected from a male donor in good health and CMV-seronegative. The source material was PBMCs. CDR3 loop: CASSHRGLGTEAFF. CDR3 DNA sequence: TGTGCCAGTAGCCACAGGGGGCTGGGGACTGAAGCTTTCTTT.